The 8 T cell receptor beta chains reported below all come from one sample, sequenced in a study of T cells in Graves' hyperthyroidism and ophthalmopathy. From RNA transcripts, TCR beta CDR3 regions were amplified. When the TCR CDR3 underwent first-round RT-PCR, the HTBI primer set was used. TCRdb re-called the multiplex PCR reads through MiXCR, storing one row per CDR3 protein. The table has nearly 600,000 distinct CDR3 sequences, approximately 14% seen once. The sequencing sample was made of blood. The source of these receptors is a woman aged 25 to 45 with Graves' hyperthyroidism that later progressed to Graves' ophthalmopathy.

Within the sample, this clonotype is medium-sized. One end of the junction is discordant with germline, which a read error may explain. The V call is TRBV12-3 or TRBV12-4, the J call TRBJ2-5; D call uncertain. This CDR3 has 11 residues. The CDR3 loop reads CASSLGETQYF. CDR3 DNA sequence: TGTGCCAGCAGCTTAGGGGAGACCCAGTACTTC.

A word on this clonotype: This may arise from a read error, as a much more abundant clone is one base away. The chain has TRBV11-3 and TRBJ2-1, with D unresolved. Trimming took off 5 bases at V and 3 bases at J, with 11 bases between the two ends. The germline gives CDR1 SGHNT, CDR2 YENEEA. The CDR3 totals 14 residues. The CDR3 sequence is CASSTQDHYNEQFF. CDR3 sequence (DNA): TGTGCCAGCAGCACCCAGGACCACTACAATGAGCAGTTCTTC.

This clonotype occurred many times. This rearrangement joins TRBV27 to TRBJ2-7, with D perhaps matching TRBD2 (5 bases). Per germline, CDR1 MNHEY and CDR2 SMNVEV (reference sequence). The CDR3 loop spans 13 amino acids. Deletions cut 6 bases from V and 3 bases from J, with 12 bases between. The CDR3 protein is CASSLSGYYEQYF. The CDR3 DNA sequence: TGTGCCAGCAGCCTTTCGGGATACTACGAGCAGTACTTC.

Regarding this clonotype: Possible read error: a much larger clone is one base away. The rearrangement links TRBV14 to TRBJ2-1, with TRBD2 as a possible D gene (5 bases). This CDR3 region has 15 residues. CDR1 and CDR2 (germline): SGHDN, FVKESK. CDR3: CASSQVLAPYNEQIF. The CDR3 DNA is TGTGCCAGCAGCCAAGTCCTAGCCCCCTACAATGAGCAGATCTTC.

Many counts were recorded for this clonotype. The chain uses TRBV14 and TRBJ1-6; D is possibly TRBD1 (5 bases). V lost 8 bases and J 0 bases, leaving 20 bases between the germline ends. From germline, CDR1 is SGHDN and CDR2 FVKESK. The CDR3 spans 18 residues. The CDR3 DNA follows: TGTGCCAGCCAAGGTCGAGAGGGGCCGAGCTCCTATAATTCACCCCTCCACTTT. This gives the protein CASQGREGPSSYNSPLHF.

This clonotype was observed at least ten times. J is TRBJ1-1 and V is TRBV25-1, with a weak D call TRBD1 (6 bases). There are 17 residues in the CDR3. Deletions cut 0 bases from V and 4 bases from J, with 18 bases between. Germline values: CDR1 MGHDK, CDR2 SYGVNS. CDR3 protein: CASSEYGGGFGGTEAFF. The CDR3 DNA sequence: TGTGCCAGCAGTGAATATGGAGGGGGGTTCGGGGGCACTGAAGCTTTCTTT.

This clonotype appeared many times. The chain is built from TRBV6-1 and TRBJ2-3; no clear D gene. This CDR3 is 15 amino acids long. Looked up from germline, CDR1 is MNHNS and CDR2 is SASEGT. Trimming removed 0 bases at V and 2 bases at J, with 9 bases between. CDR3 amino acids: CASSEAHRSTDTQYF. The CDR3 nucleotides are TGTGCCAGCAGTGAAGCGCATAGATCCACAGATACGCAGTATTTT.

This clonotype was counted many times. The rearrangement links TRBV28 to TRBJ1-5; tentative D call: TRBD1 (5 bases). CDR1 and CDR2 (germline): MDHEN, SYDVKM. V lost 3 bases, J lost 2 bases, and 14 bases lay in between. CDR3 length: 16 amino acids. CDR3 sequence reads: CASSLRSGPGNQPQHF. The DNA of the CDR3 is TGTGCCAGCAGTTTGAGGTCGGGACCGGGCAATCAGCCCCAGCATTTT.